This T cell receptor beta chain is from a study of neurological immune-mediated disorders. This clonotype was counted ten times or more. The germline V gene has CDR1 SGHRS and CDR2 YFSETQ. V was cut by 0 bases and J by 5 bases, with 1 base left in between. This CDR3 has 11 amino acids. The cDNA came from 5'RACE, which used 10-nucleotide random UMIs. TCRdb independently ran MiXCR on the 5' RACE reads; one entry per CDR3 protein. The repertoire holds around 32,000 distinct CDR3 sequences, with 9.5% to 13% as singletons. This receptor was taken from a woman in her fifties or sixties in good health. The chain uses TRBV5-1 and TRBJ2-3; D is unclear. The specimen sequenced was PBMCs. DNA of the CDR3: TGCGCCAGCAGCTTGGAAGATACGCAGTATTTT. It specifies CASSLEDTQYF.